This TCR beta chain emerged from a study of T-cell reconstitution after alpha-beta-depleted transplantation in children. The library targeted TCRbeta and was prepared with unique molecular identifiers. Each CDR3 protein is one row after TCRdb ran MiXCR on the PCR reads. This sample carries hundreds of thousands of distinct CDR3 sequences, approximately 10% of them seen once, and the ten largest clones take about 4%. V was clipped by 3 bases and J by 1 base; unmatched bases: 7. In germline, CDR1 is SGHTA, CDR2 FQGNSA. CDR3 length: 16 residues. The rearrangement links TRBV7-2 to TRBJ2-3; 7 bases match TRBD2. The receptor's source is a human donor who donated a stem cell graft to a child with acute myeloid leukemia. This sample comprised PBMCs from the stem cell graft donor, obtained from the stem cell graft. The CDR3 sequence is CASSFPAAGGTDTQYF. The CDR3 region has the DNA TGTGCCAGCAGCTTCCCAGCGGCGGGGGGCACAGATACGCAGTATTTT.